Given below is one T cell receptor (beta chain) in context. The table lists this clone with a few counts. The antigen it binds to is not known. It has no much larger one-base neighbor in the sample; base qualities were not kept. The immunoSEQ platform was used to carry out deep TCRbeta sequencing. The authors processed their data as follows. Only productive rearrangements were exported from the immunoSEQ Analyzer for downstream analysis. T cell phenotypes were assigned to bulk TCRbeta clonotypes by matching the clonotypes to single-cell RNA+TCR-seq clones with the same TCRbeta sequence. Clone enrichment in tumor was computed as tumor frequency divided by PBMC frequency from bulk TCR sequencing. GLIPH was used to sort TCRs into specificity groups, which are clusters of distinct TCRs that likely recognize common antigens through shared CDR3 motifs. Drawn from immuneACCESS, this table holds only the in-frame rearrangements with V and J called that TCRdb kept. Clones are partly lost; checked studies trace under half to an unresolved V gene and leave the rest unexplained. D and trimming come from the DNA, and the V and J calls and clone size come from that table. The sample yields around 60,000 clones; roughly 78% were counted once. Of the sample, over 10% is held by the ten largest clones.

The data were obtained in a study of T cells in tumors after PD-1 blockade (dated by TCRdb to between 2019 and 2020). The study in broad terms: Patients with prior checkpoint blockade, systemic immunosuppressant use, or recent radiotherapy or other anti-cancer therapy within 4 weeks were excluded. An average of roughly 110,000 TCR templates (range 24,679-257,772) and 35,000 to 45,000 unique clonotypes was obtained for peripheral blood samples. The study performed paired single-cell RNA and TCR sequencing on site-matched tumors from BCC or SCC patients before and after anti-PD-1 therapy. RECIST version 1.1 was the standard used to evaluate clinical response. To compare clonotypes in blood and tumor, bulk TCR sequencing was done on around 9 peripheral blood samples taken from roughly five patients. Some patients also continued taking vismodegib 150 mg daily during anti-PD-1 treatment. Pembrolizumab 200 mg every 3 weeks or cemiplimab 350 mg every 2 weeks was administered to patients. Study-wide findings and limitations: About two fifths of TCR clonotypes from the tumor were detected in blood, and certain novel exhausted tumor clones were present in blood collected before treatment, which suggests recruitment from the periphery. Where the novel T cell clones came from was not determined, and possible sources could include lymphoid organs or rare unexpanded clones inside the tumor or in the tumor periphery.

From its cysteine to its phenylalanine, the CDR3 spans 15 amino acids. Only the CDR3 part of the read is kept: 45 bases, read in frame from the first base. Unmatched junction bases come to 14, with V trimmed by 10 bases and J by 6 bases. From the germline V gene, CDR1 is SNHLY and CDR2 is FYNNEI. Taken with the paper, the label for time point translates to: before anti-PD-1 therapy. For bulk TCRbeta sequencing, genomic DNA was extracted from tumor biopsies or peripheral blood, and input amounts ranged from roughly 550 ng to 6,500 ng. Histologically proven advanced or metastatic basal or squamous cell carcinoma was present in all patients, all of whom were poor candidates for surgical resection. The basal cell carcinoma cohort comprised around eleven patients, of whom 8 or 9 had bulk tumor TCR sequencing.

This receptor chain uses TRBV2 and TRBJ1-4, with 7 central nucleotides matching TRBD1. The TCR comes from a human donor with basal cell carcinoma. The sequencing here drew on PBMCs, taken before anti-PD-1 treatment. The bases read TGTGCCACCCTCGTAAGGACAGGAAAGGATGAAAAACTGTTTTTT. Protein translation: CATLVRTGKDEKLFF.